Included here is one T cell receptor (beta chain) sequence, with context. This specimen belongs to a study of CD8 T cells in Susac syndrome. Multiple sclerosis controls were treatment-naive patients with stable or active relapsing-remitting disease. The TEMRA cells underwent FACS enrichment, while the CD8+ and CD4+ T cells underwent negative isolation. The CDR3 contains 12 residues. Germline V gives CDR1 MGHRA, CDR2 YSYEKL. V lost 4 bases to trimming and J lost 10 bases; unmatched junction nucleotides: 4. RNA totalling roughly 0.45 to 1 ug underwent reverse transcription with random hexamers. Coverage of TCR beta CDR3 amplification by immunoSEQ multiplex PCR extended to 54 Vbeta and 13 Jbeta. MiXCR, run by TCRdb on the immunoSEQ multiplex PCR reads, gives a single entry per CDR3 protein. This repertoire shows 150,000 to 200,000 distinct CDR3 sequences, approximately 96% found once; its top ten account for 0.15% to 0.2%.

The clonotype was recovered from a human donor with multiple sclerosis. J is TRBJ2-3 and V is TRBV4-1; 8 bases fit TRBD1. Sample: CD8+ T cells from PBMCs. CDR3 loop: CASSPGQGAQYF. The CDR3 DNA reads TGCGCCAGCAGCCCTGGACAGGGAGCGCAGTATTTT.